This TCR beta chain was recovered during a study of T-cell memory formation after mild COVID-19. Study-level results: Contracting clones localized mainly to CM and EM when CD4+ and mainly to EMRA when CD8+. Day 15 to 85 contractors were CD4/CD8 balanced; later expanders leaned CD4+.

With respect to this clonotype: Its antigen is not known.

TCRdb itself ran the 5' RACE reads through MiXCR, one entry per CDR3 protein. This sample has about 310,000 distinct CDR3 sequences, with around 15% found just once. CDR1 and CDR2 (germline): MGHRA, YSYEKL. The CDR3 sequence is 17 residues long. The V and J ends lost 0 bases and 2 bases, in that order; junction bases with no gene match: 7. The receptor was derived from a man younger than 35 who had mild COVID-19 (a few samples of this study predate the infection). Cell type and time point are not known. Sequenced sample: PBMCs or a T cell subset sorted from them (not recorded which). The rearrangement links TRBV4-1 to TRBJ2-7; 10 nucleotides align to TRBD1. The CDR3 loop reads CASSQEVVGTGAYEQYF. CDR3 nucleotide sequence: TGCGCCAGCAGCCAAGAGGTAGTAGGGACAGGGGCCTACGAGCAGTACTTC.